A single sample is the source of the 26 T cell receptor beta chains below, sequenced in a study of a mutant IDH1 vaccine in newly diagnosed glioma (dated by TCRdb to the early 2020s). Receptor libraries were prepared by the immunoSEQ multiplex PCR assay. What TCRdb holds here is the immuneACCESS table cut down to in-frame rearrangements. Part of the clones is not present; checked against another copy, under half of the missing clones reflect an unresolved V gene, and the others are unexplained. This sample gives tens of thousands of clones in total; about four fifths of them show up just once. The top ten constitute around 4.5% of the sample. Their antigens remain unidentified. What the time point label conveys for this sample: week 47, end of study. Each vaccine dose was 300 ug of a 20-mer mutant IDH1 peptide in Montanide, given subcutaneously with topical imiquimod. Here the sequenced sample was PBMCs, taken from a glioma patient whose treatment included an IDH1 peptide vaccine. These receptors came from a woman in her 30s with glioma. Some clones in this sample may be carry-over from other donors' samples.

The DNA for the CDR3 is TGTGCCAGTAGTATAGCTACGGGACAGGAGCTGTTTTTT. Its translation is CASSIATGQELFF. The chain is built from TRBV19 and TRBJ2-2; D possibly corresponds to TRBD1 (6 bases). The CDR3 has 13 amino acids. Germline assignment: CDR1 LNHDA and CDR2 SQIVND (reference sequence). V was clipped by 1 base and J by 10 bases, with 10 bases between them.

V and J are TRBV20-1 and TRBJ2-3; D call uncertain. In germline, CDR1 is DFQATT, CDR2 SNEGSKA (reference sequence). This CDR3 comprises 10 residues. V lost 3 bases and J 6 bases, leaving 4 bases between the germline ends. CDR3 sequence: CSARGDTQYF. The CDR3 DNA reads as TGCAGTGCTAGGGGCGATACGCAGTATTTT.

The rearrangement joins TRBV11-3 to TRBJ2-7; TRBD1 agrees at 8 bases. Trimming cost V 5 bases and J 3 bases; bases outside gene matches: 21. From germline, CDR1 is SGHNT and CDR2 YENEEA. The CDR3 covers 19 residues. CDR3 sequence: CASSLQGPGVWTGIYEQYF. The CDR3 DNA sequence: TGTGCCAGCAGCCTACAAGGCCCGGGGGTGTGGACAGGGATCTACGAGCAGTACTTC.

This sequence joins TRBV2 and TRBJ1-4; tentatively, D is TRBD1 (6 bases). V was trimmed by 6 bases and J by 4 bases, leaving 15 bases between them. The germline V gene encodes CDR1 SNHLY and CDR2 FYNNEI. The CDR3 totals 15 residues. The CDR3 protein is CASSVGGGINEKLFF. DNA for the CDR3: TGTGCCAGCAGCGTAGGGGGGGGGATTAATGAAAAACTGTTTTTT.

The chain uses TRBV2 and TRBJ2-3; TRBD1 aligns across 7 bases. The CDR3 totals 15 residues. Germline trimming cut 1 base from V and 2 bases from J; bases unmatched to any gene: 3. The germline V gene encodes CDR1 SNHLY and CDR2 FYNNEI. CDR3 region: CASSEGDSATDTQYF. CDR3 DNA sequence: TGTGCCAGCAGTGAAGGGGACAGTGCCACAGATACGCAGTATTTT.

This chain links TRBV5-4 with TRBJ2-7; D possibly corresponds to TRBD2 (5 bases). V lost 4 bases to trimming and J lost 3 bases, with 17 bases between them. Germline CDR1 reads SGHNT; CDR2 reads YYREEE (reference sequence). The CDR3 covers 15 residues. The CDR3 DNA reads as TGTGCCAGCAGCACCCCGGACGGTCGGGACTACGAGCAGTACTTC. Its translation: CASSTPDGRDYEQYF.

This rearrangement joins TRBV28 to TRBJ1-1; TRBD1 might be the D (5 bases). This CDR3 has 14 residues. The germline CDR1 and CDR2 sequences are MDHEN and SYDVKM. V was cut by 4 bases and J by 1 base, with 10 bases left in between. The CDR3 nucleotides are TGTGCCAGCAGTTCCCCGGGGACGAACACTGAAGCTTTCTTT. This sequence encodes CASSSPGTNTEAFF.

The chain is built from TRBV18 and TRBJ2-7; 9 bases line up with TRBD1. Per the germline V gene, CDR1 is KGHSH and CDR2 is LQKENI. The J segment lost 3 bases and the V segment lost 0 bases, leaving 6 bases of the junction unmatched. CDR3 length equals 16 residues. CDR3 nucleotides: TGTGCCAGCTCACCACCGGGACAGGGCAGCGGCTACGAGCAGTACTTC. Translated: CASSPPGQGSGYEQYF.

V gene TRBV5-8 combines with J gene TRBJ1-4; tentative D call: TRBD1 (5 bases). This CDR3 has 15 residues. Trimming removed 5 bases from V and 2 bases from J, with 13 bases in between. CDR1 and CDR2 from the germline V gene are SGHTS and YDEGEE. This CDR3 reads CASSGDGSTNEKLFF. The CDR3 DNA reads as TGTGCCAGCAGTGGGGACGGGAGTACTAATGAAAAACTGTTTTTT.

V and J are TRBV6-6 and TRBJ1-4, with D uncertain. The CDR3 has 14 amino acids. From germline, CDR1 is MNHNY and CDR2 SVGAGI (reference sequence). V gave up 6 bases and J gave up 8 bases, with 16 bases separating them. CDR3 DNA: TGTGCCAGCAGCAACCGAGGGCTGGGGGAAAAACTGTTTTTT. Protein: CASSNRGLGEKLFF.

Here the CDR3 DNA reads TGTGCCCAAGGGACTAGCGGGGGGTACGAGCAGTACTTC. This sequence encodes CAQGTSGGYEQYF. The rearrangement joins TRBV2 to TRBJ2-5; 15 nucleotides align to TRBD2. The J call may be incorrect, as the DNA end agrees better with TRBJ2-7. The V gene's germline CDR1 is SNHLY and CDR2 FYNNEI. This CDR3 is built from 13 residues.

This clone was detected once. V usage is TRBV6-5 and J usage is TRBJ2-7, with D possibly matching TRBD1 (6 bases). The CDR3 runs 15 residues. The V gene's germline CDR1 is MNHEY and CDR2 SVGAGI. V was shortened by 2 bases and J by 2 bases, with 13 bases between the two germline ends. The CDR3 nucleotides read TGTGCCAGCAGTTACGGTCCAGGGGTCGCCTACGAGCAGTACTTC. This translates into CASSYGPGVAYEQYF.

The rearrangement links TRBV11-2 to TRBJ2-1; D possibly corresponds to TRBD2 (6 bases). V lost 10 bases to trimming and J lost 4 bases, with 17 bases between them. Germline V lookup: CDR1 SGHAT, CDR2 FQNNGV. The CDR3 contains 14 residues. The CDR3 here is CATATGERYNEQFF. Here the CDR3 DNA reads TGTGCCACCGCAACGGGAGAGCGGTACAATGAGCAGTTCTTC.

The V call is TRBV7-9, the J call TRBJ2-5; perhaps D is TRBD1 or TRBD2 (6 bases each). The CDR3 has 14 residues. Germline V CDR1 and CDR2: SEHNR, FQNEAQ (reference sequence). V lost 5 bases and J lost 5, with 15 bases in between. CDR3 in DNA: TGTGCCAGCAGCCACGAGGGGGGCGGGGAGACCCAGTACTTC. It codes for CASSHEGGGETQYF.

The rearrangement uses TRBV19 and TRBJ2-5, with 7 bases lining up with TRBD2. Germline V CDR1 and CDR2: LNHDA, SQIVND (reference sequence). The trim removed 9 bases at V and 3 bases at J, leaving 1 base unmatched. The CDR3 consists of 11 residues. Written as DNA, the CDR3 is TGTGCCAGCGGACTAGAAGAGACCCAGTACTTC. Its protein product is CASGLEETQYF.

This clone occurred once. Here the CDR3 reads CASRGFAVYEQYF. CDR3 nucleotide sequence: TGCGCCAGTCGGGGATTCGCAGTTTACGAGCAGTACTTC. The chain employs TRBV5-1 and TRBJ2-7, with D perhaps TRBD2 (5 bases). This CDR3 has 13 amino acids. CDR1 and CDR2 from the germline V gene are SGHRS and YFSETQ. Trimming pared 8 bases from V and 4 bases from J, leaving 16 bases between.

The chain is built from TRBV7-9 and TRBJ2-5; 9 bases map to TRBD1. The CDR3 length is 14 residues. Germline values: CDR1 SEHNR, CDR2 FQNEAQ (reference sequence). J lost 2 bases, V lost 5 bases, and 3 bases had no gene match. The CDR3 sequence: CASSRTGAQETQYF. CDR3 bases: TGTGCCAGCAGCCGGACAGGGGCGCAAGAGACCCAGTACTTC.

The CDR3 reads CASSVVGPDGYTF. CDR3 sequence (DNA): TGTGCCAGCAGCGTAGTGGGGCCGGATGGCTACACCTTC. The V and J genes are TRBV9 and TRBJ1-2, with a possible D match to TRBD1 (5 bases). Germline values: CDR1 SGDLS, CDR2 YYNGEE. This CDR3 comprises 13 residues. The ends were cut back, 0 bases at V and 6 bases at J, with 9 bases in the middle.

This CDR3 is CASSLVLRGSGNTIYF. The CDR3 DNA is TGTGCCAGCAGCTTAGTGTTGCGGGGCTCTGGAAACACCATATATTTT. The chain joins TRBV7-9 to TRBJ1-3; D ambiguous. With 1 base removed from V and 0 bases from J, the gap between germline ends came to 10 bases. Germline V gene sequence: CDR1 SEHNR, CDR2 FQNEAQ (reference sequence). There are 16 residues in the CDR3.

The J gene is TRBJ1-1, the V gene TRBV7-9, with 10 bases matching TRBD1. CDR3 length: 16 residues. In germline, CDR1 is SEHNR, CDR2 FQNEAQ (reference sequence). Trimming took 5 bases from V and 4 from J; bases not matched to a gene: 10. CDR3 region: CASSRPGQGWVTEAFF. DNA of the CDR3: TGTGCCAGCAGCCGCCCGGGACAGGGGTGGGTCACTGAAGCTTTCTTT.

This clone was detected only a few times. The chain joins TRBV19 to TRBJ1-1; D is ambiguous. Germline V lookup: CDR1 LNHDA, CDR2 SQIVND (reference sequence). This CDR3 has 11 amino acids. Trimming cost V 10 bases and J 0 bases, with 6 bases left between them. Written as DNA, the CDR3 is TGTGCCATCGGTGTGAACACTGAAGCTTTCTTT. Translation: CAIGVNTEAFF.

The CDR3 here is CASSKVTSGYTDTQYF. The CDR3, as DNA: TGCGCCAGCAGTAAGGTAACTAGCGGGTACACAGATACGCAGTATTTT. The rearrangement uses TRBV4-1 and TRBJ2-3, with 9 nucleotides matching TRBD2. From germline, CDR1 is MGHRA and CDR2 YSYEKL. Trimming removed 6 bases from V and 2 bases from J; junction bases left unmatched: 9. The CDR3 has 16 amino acids.

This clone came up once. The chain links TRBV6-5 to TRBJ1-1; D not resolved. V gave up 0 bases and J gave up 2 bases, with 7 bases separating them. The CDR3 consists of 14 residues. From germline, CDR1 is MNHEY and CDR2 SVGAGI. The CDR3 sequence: CASSYSTGNTEAFF. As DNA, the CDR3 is TGTGCCAGCAGTTACTCGACGGGAAACACTGAAGCTTTCTTT.

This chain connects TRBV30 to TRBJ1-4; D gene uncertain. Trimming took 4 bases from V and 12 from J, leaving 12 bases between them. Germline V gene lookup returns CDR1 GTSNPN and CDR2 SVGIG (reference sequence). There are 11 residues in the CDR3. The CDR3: CAWKLGQELFF. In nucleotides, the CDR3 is TGTGCCTGGAAGTTAGGTCAGGAACTGTTTTTT.

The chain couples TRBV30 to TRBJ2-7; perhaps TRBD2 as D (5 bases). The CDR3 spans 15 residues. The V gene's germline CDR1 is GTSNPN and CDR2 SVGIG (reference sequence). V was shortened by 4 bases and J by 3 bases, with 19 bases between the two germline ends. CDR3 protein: CAWIRPAEGSYEQYF. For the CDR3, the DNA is TGTGCCTGGATCCGGCCAGCGGAAGGGAGCTACGAGCAGTACTTC.

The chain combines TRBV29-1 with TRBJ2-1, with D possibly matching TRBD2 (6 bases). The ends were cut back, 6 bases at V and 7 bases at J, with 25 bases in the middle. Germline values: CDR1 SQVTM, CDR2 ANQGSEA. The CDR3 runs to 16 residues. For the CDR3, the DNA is TGCAGCGTCTCAGGCCGCCCGGGACTCAATTTTAATGAGCAGTTCTTC. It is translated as CSVSGRPGLNFNEQFF.